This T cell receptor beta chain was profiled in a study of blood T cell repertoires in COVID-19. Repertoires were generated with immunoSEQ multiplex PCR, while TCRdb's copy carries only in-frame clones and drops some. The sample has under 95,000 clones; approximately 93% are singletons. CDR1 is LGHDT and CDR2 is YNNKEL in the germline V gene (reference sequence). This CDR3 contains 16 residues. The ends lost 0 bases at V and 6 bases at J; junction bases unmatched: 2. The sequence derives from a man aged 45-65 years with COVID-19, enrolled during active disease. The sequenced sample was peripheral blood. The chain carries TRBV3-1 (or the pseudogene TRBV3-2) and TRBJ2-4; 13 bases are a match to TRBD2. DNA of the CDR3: TGTGCCAGCAGCCAAGAATGGACTAGCGGGAGAAACATTCAGTACTTC. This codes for CASSQEWTSGRNIQYF.